This TCR beta chain derives from a study of CD8 T cells in ankylosing spondylitis. CDR1 is SGHRS and CDR2 is YFSETQ in the germline V gene. V lost 0 bases to trimming and J lost 11 bases; unmatched junction nucleotides: 7. This CDR3 has 13 residues. Quantitative 5'-RACE with molecular barcodes produced the TCR beta libraries. TCRdb ran MiXCR on the 5' RACE reads and lists one entry per CDR3 protein. This table holds over 700,000 distinct CDR3 sequences, 15% to 20% found once. Overall study findings and caveats: Earlier literature documents some of the motif variants in reactive arthritis synovial fluid and blood. The study looked at matched synovial fluid samples from ankylosing spondylitis patients. Disease-linked clones were reported to be significantly enriched there. Characteristic of ankylosing spondylitis blood, it appeared, was a TCR beta motif comprising roughly 8 highly homologous variants.

The table lists this clonotype with many counts. The target antigen is unknown. The receptor was derived from a male donor with ankylosing spondylitis. The genes are TRBV5-1 and TRBJ1-1, with 7 nucleotides matching TRBD1. Sequenced input: blood, either unsorted or a sorted T cell fraction (not recorded which). Here the CDR3 DNA reads TGCGCCAGCAGCTTGGCTCCAGGGGGATTGGCTTTCTTT. Residues: CASSLAPGGLAFF.